The present entry profiles one T cell receptor beta chain with its context. The antigen is not known. The data are from a study of T-cell memory formation after mild COVID-19. Notes on the study in general: There was a balanced CD4/CD8 profile in clones contracting day 15 to 85, and later expanders leaned CD4+.

TCRdb itself ran the 5' RACE reads through MiXCR, one entry per CDR3 protein. The table shows under 300,000 distinct CDR3 sequences, with approximately 8% occurring only once. The receptor's source is a man between 18 and 35 years old who had mild COVID-19 (a few samples of this study predate the infection). Cell type and time point are not known. Sequenced: PBMCs or a T cell subset sorted from them (not recorded which).

In nucleotides, the CDR3 is TGTGCCTTAGGGGACCCGCTAGGCTCTGGGGCCAACGTCCTGACTTTC. This codes for CALGDPLGSGANVLTF. The V and J genes are TRBV6-2 or TRBV6-3 and TRBJ2-6; TRBD1 or TRBD2 may be the D gene (5 bases each). Trimming shortened V by 11 bases and J by 0 bases, and 17 bases separated the two germline ends. Germline CDR1 and CDR2: MNHEY and SVGEGT. CDR3 length: 16 amino acids.